The 31 T cell receptor beta chains below all came from one sample that was sequenced in a study of T cells after yellow fever vaccination. TCRdb itself ran the 5' RACE reads through MiXCR, one entry per CDR3 protein. In the table there are around 530,000 distinct CDR3 sequences, less than 20% of which are singletons. Sequenced here: PBMCs, sampled 4 to 6 days after the first yellow fever vaccination. The source of these receptors is a man between 18 and 29 years old who received the YFV17D yellow fever vaccine.

A few counts support this clonotype. The V gene is TRBV3-1, the J gene TRBJ1-2; no firm D call. The germline V and J ends were trimmed by 0 bases and 4 bases, with 12 bases remaining between them. Germline-derived CDR1 and CDR2 are LGHDT and YNNKEL (reference sequence). The CDR3 is 15 residues long. CDR3 residues: CASSQDRLVSYGYTF. The CDR3, as DNA: TGTGCCAGCAGCCAAGATCGGCTGGTAAGCTATGGCTACACCTTC. Using reference TRBV3-1 and TRBJ1-2 for the parts outside the CDR3, the full variable domain is DTAVSQTPKYLVTQMGNDKSIKCEQNLGHDTMYWYKQDSKKFLKIMFSYNNKELIINETVPNRFSPKSPDKAHLNLHINSLELGDSAVYFCASSQDRLVSYGYTFGSGTRLTVV.

This clonotype was seen at least ten times. The J gene is TRBJ1-1, the V gene TRBV29-1, with D perhaps matching TRBD1 (6 bases). The CDR3 has 13 residues. V dropped 0 bases and J dropped 8 bases, with 13 bases sitting between them. Germline V gene data show CDR1 as SQVTM and CDR2 as ANQGSEA. The CDR3 loop is CSVEDGGDEEAFF. The CDR3 DNA reads as TGCAGCGTTGAAGATGGGGGCGACGAGGAAGCTTTCTTT. Together with reference TRBV29-1 and TRBJ1-1, the CDR3 gives the full variable domain: SAVISQKPSRDICQRGTSLTIQCQVDSQVTMMFWYRQQPGQSLTLIATANQGSEATYESGFVIDKFPISRPNLTFSTLTVSNMSPEDSSIYLCSVEDGGDEEAFFGQGTRLTVV.

J is TRBJ1-1 and V is TRBV10-3, with a tentative D call TRBD1 (6 bases). This CDR3 has 16 residues. V was shortened by 6 bases and J by 4 bases, with 21 bases between the two germline ends. CDR1 and CDR2 (germline): ENHRY, SYGVKD. This chain's CDR3 is CAIRGARDKPGTEAFF. CDR3 bases: TGTGCCATCAGAGGAGCTCGGGACAAGCCTGGCACTGAAGCTTTCTTT.

The J gene is TRBJ1-1, the V gene TRBV12-3 or TRBV12-4; D call uncertain. The V gene lost 6 bases and the J gene lost 9 bases, with 17 bases spanning the gap. CDR3 length: 13 residues. The CDR3 bases are TGTGCCAGCAGCGGGATTGGCGTTATGAAAGCTTTCTTT. Translation gives CASSGIGVMKAFF.

The chain employs TRBV29-1 and TRBJ1-2; maybe TRBD1 (5 bases). Trimming left V 7 bases short and J 10 bases short, with 19 bases between. This CDR3 spans 12 amino acids. Germline V gene sequence: CDR1 SQVTM, CDR2 ANQGSEA. For the CDR3, the DNA is TGCAGCGCCGGCCGGGACGGCCTACCCTACACCTTC. It encodes CSAGRDGLPYTF.

The V call is TRBV28, the J call TRBJ2-4; weak D call: TRBD1 (6 bases). Per germline, CDR1 MDHEN and CDR2 SYDVKM. The CDR3 loop spans 13 amino acids. The V end lost 8 bases, the J end lost 7 bases, and 15 bases lay between the germline ends. This CDR3 is CASRPGQVNIQYF. The CDR3 DNA sequence: TGTGCCAGCCGTCCGGGACAAGTCAACATTCAGTACTTC.

The rearrangement joins TRBV5-1 to TRBJ2-2; D is ambiguous. CDR3 length: 16 residues. Trimming took off 4 bases at V and 8 bases at J, with 21 bases between the two ends. CDR1 and CDR2 (germline): SGHRS, YFSETQ. The CDR3 coding sequence is TGCGCCAGCAGCCCAGAGGTTGGGCCAGAATTGGGGGAGCTGTTTTTT. Translating it yields CASSPEVGPELGELFF.

The rearrangement links TRBV30 to TRBJ1-1; D ambiguous. CDR1 and CDR2 from the germline V gene are GTSNPN and SVGIG (reference sequence). The CDR3 has 12 residues. Trimming left V 2 bases short and J 6 bases short, with 10 bases between. In DNA, the CDR3 is TGTGCCTGGAGTTGGGCAGGCGCTGAAGCTTTCTTT. Its protein product is CAWSWAGAEAFF.

This clonotype was counted between two and nine times. This rearrangement joins TRBV6-2 or TRBV6-3 to TRBJ2-1, with D unresolved. The CDR3 runs 15 residues. Trimming pared 5 bases from V and 3 bases from J, leaving 14 bases between. In germline, CDR1 is MNHEY, CDR2 SVGEGT. In DNA, the CDR3 is TGTGCCAGCAGTCCCCAGGCGTTCAGCTACAATGAGCAGTTCTTC. The encoded protein is CASSPQAFSYNEQFF.

The J gene is TRBJ2-5, the V gene TRBV11-1; possibly TRBD1 for D (5 bases). CDR3 length: 13 amino acids. Germline values: CDR1 SGHAT, CDR2 FQDESV (reference sequence). The V and J ends lost 5 bases and 4 bases respectively, with 11 bases between them. The CDR3 reads CASSGHRGETQYF. DNA of the CDR3: TGTGCCAGCAGCGGTCATAGGGGAGAGACCCAGTACTTC.

The gene calls are TRBV21-1 and TRBJ1-6; the table names TRBD1, a call not compared with the DNA. TRBV21-1 is listed as a pseudogene. The CDR3 has 18 residues. The CDR3 bases are TGTGCCAGCAGCAAAGTTGACAGAATCTTCTCCTATAATTCACCCCTCCACTTT. Its translation: CASSKVDRIFSYNSPLHF.

The CDR3 sequence: CASSPLVLAGGPGEQFF. The CDR3 bases are TGTGCCAGCAGTCCCTTGGTCCTAGCGGGGGGGCCGGGTGAGCAGTTCTTC. The chain carries TRBV27 and TRBJ2-1; TRBD2 aligns across 12 bases. CDR1 MNHEY and CDR2 SMNVEV come from the germline V gene (reference sequence). This CDR3 has 17 amino acids. Trimming at V came to 5 bases and at J to 9 bases, leaving 14 bases not matched to a gene.

The sample holds a few counts of this clonotype. The CDR3 nucleotides are TGTGCCACCAGTGCTAAGAGGGATCAGCCCCAGCATTTT. Amino acids: CATSAKRDQPQHF. V gene TRBV24-1 combines with J gene TRBJ1-5; D remains ambiguous. CDR1 is KGHDR, CDR2 SFDVKD, per germline. This CDR3 has 13 residues. Trimming shortened V by 5 bases and J by 5 bases, and 9 bases separated the two germline ends.

The chain links TRBV4-3 to TRBJ2-3; D not certain. The CDR3 is made up of 15 amino acids. CDR1 and CDR2 (germline): LGHNA, YSLEER. V was clipped by 0 bases and J by 0 bases, with 7 bases between them. CDR3 amino acids: CASSQDPGSTDTQYF. In nucleotides, the CDR3 is TGCGCCAGCAGCCAAGATCCGGGCAGCACAGATACGCAGTATTTT.

This clonotype was detected only a few times. The rearrangement joins TRBV5-6 to TRBJ2-7; no reliable D call. This CDR3 has 14 amino acids. CDR1 and CDR2 (germline): SGHDT, YYEEEE. With 3 bases removed from V and 2 bases from J, the gap between germline ends came to 12 bases. The CDR3 DNA reads as TGTGCCAGCAGCTGGTTCGGCAGGACCTACGAGCAGTACGTC. This gives the protein CASSWFGRTYEQYV.

This rearrangement joins TRBV6-4 to TRBJ1-4; 7 bases match TRBD1. The CDR3 has 14 amino acids. V dropped 9 bases and J dropped 6; count of bases not matched to a gene: 10. Looked up from germline, CDR1 is MRHNA and CDR2 is SNTAGT. The CDR3 sequence is CASVSTGRDEKLFF. DNA of the CDR3: TGTGCCAGTGTGTCGACAGGGCGAGATGAAAAACTGTTTTTT.

V gene TRBV9 combines with J gene TRBJ2-5; no firm D call. This CDR3 region has 14 residues. The V gene's germline CDR1 is SGDLS and CDR2 YYNGEE. V was trimmed by 0 bases and J by 5 bases, leaving 11 bases between them. In nucleotides, the CDR3 is TGTGCCAGCAGCGTAGATTCCCGGAGCGAGACCCAGTACTTC. As protein: CASSVDSRSETQYF.

The gene calls are TRBV11-2 and TRBJ2-5; 8 positions agree with TRBD1. The CDR3 runs to 15 residues. The germline V gene encodes CDR1 SGHAT and CDR2 FQNNGV. V dropped 7 bases and J dropped 2; count of bases not matched to a gene: 9. Here the CDR3 reads CASTKGYRGQETQYF. The DNA for the CDR3 is TGTGCCAGCACCAAGGGGTACAGGGGGCAAGAGACCCAGTACTTC.

The sample holds many counts of this clonotype. The J gene is TRBJ2-1, the V gene TRBV5-1; 8 positions agree with TRBD2. Trimming removed 3 bases from V and 7 bases from J; junction bases left unmatched: 9. CDR1 is SGHRS and CDR2 is YFSETQ in the germline V gene. The CDR3 covers 15 residues. CDR3 residues: CASSYERGPNNEQFF. The CDR3 DNA is TGCGCCAGCAGCTACGAGCGGGGGCCCAATAATGAGCAGTTCTTC.

The chain couples TRBV7-9 to TRBJ1-4; D gene unclear. Per germline, CDR1 SEHNR and CDR2 FQNEAQ (reference sequence). V lost 5 bases and J 14 bases, leaving 12 bases between the germline ends. This CDR3 has 11 residues. The CDR3 sequence: CASSPDGRLFF. CDR3 nucleotides: TGTGCCAGCAGCCCGGACGGGAGGCTGTTTTTT. Variable domain in full (rest from reference TRBV7-9 and TRBJ1-4): DTGVSQNPRHKITKRGQNVTFRCDPISEHNRLYWYRQTLGQGPEFLTYFQNEAQLEKSRLLSDRFSAERPKGSFSTLEIQRTEQGDSAMYLCASSPDGRLFFGSGTQLSVL.

This clonotype was counted only a few times. This chain links TRBV30 with TRBJ2-7; 7 bases line up with TRBD2. The CDR3 contains 13 residues. The germline CDR1 and CDR2 sequences are GTSNPN and SVGIG (reference sequence). V lost 4 bases, J lost 3 bases, and 6 bases stayed unmatched. CDR3 region: CAWMDGGNYEQYF. The DNA for the CDR3 is TGTGCCTGGATGGACGGGGGGAACTACGAGCAGTACTTC.

This clonotype was counted between two and nine times. The rearrangement links TRBV5-1 to TRBJ2-5; tentative D call: TRBD1 (5 bases). Germline loops: CDR1 SGHRS, CDR2 YFSETQ. The CDR3 is made up of 14 amino acids. Deletions cut 3 bases from V and 5 bases from J, with 14 bases between. The CDR3 loop reads CASSSPDTAETQYF. The DNA for the CDR3 is TGCGCCAGCAGCTCGCCGGACACTGCGGAGACCCAGTACTTC.

A few counts support this clonotype. The CDR3 DNA reads TGTGCCAGCAGCTTACCTGAGAGGAACACCATATATTTT. Its protein is CASSLPERNTIYF. The chain joins TRBV11-2 to TRBJ1-3, with D unresolved. The germline gives CDR1 SGHAT, CDR2 FQNNGV. Trimming took off 2 bases at V and 7 bases at J, with 9 bases between the two ends. The CDR3 is 13 residues long.

This clonotype was detected a few times. The chain has TRBV3-1 and TRBJ2-7, with a tentative D call TRBD2 (7 bases). This CDR3 is built from 18 residues. Trimming took 2 bases from V and 1 from J, leaving 21 bases between them. Per germline, CDR1 LGHDT and CDR2 YNNKEL (reference sequence). In nucleotides, the CDR3 is TGTGCCAGCAGCCAAACTCTTGCGGGGGCTCTCGGTTCCTACGAGCAGTACTTC. It yields the protein CASSQTLAGALGSYEQYF.

J is TRBJ2-5 and V is TRBV28; 14 nucleotides line up with TRBD2. Germline CDR1 MDHEN, CDR2 SYDVKM. The CDR3 sequence is 16 residues long. Unmatched junction bases numbered 5, after V lost 3 bases and J lost 5 bases. The chain's CDR3 is CASSLTSGGADETQYF. CDR3 in DNA: TGTGCCAGCAGTTTGACTAGCGGGGGGGCCGATGAGACCCAGTACTTC.

This rearrangement joins TRBV11-2 to TRBJ2-7; TRBD2 is a possible D gene (5 bases). Germline assignment: CDR1 SGHAT and CDR2 FQNNGV. The CDR3 contains 15 residues. Trimming shortened V by 5 bases and J by 3 bases, and 17 bases separated the two germline ends. CDR3 nucleotide sequence: TGTGCCAGCAGCGGGATTTCTACGGGGTACTACGAGCAGTACTTC. It translates to CASSGISTGYYEQYF.

In regard to this clonotype: Just one base apart from a much larger clone, this may be a read error. The chain combines TRBV12-3 or TRBV12-4 with TRBJ2-7; no clear D gene. The length of the CDR3 is 14 residues. The CDR3 loop is CDSIPAGQSYEQYF. CDR3 bases: TGTGACAGCATCCCTGCTGGGCAGTCCTACGAGCAGTACTTC.

This clonotype has only a few counts. The chain is built from TRBV11-2 and TRBJ2-5; unclear D gene. This CDR3 comprises 15 residues. Per germline, CDR1 SGHAT and CDR2 FQNNGV. The V gene lost 0 bases and the J gene lost 5 bases, with 13 bases spanning the gap. The CDR3 DNA reads TGTGCCAGCAGCTTAGAGTTCTCCCTCGCGGAGACCCAGTACTTC. Its translation is CASSLEFSLAETQYF.

This clonotype came up a few times. The chain links TRBV27 to TRBJ2-7; 12 bases agree with TRBD1. CDR3 size: 17 residues. V dropped 4 bases and J dropped 0; count of bases not matched to a gene: 7. Germline CDR1 and CDR2: MNHEY and SMNVEV (reference sequence). The CDR3 DNA follows: TGTGCCAGCAGTTCGGGACAGGGGGCCTCTAGCTCCTACGAGCAGTACTTC. This codes for CASSSGQGASSSYEQYF.

This clonotype appeared a few times. The chain uses TRBV7-9 and TRBJ1-2, with a tentative D call TRBD1 (5 bases). This CDR3 has 14 residues. Germline-derived CDR1 and CDR2 are SEHNR and FQNEAQ (reference sequence). Trimming took 5 bases from V and 5 from J, leaving 15 bases between them. CDR3 sequence: CASSRGGGSYGYTF. The CDR3 DNA reads as TGTGCCAGCAGCCGTGGTGGGGGGAGTTATGGCTACACCTTC.

This clonotype has a count of ten or more. The CDR3 coding sequence is TGTGCCAGCAGCAGACAGGGAGCGGTAGAGACCCAGTACTTC. Amino acid sequence: CASSRQGAVETQYF. The V and J genes are TRBV5-4 and TRBJ2-5; 7 nucleotides agree with TRBD1. J gave up 4 bases and V 4 bases, and 7 bases lay outside the gene matches. The germline gives CDR1 SGHNT, CDR2 YYREEE (reference sequence). CDR3 size: 14 residues. Looking up the rest from reference TRBV5-4 and TRBJ2-5 gives the full variable domain: ETGVTQSPTHLIKTRGQQVTLRCSSQSGHNTVSWYQQALGQGPQFIFQYYREEENGRGNFPPRFSGLQFPNYSSELNVNALELDDSALYLCASSRQGAVETQYFGPGTRLLVL.